The table lists the clone carrying this TCR beta chain with a count of one. Its antigen is not identified. There are 12 residues in the CDR3. V lost 6 bases, J lost 6 bases, and 12 bases lay in between. CDR1 and CDR2 from the germline V gene are SEHNR and FQNEAQ (reference sequence). These data originate in a study of T cell responses to AZD1222 COVID-19 vaccine. Method: immunoSEQ multiplex PCR; TCRdb's copy keeps in-frame clones and lacks some. This sample yields around 100,000 clones, of which about 95% are seen a single time; 2.2% belongs to the top ten. Overall study results and limits: Donors skewed white British and female; clonal diversity was possibly underestimated. Epitopes outside B.1.351 and B.1.1.7 mutated regions reportedly drew nearly half of spike TCRs. An increase in Spike-specific TCR breadth and depth was observed after two AZD1222 doses. Sampling captured repertoires only after the peak T cell response.

The sequence came from an adult in good health. This chain joins TRBV7-9 and TRBJ2-7; D perhaps matches TRBD1 (6 bases). The sequencing here drew on peripheral blood, taken on day 0 of AZD1222 vaccination. The CDR3 loop reads CASSEQGREQYF. The CDR3 coding sequence is TGTGCCAGCAGTGAACAGGGCCGCGAGCAGTACTTC.